This is a list of T cell receptor beta chains from one sample in a study of T cells in Graves' hyperthyroidism and ophthalmopathy. TCRdb independently ran MiXCR on the multiplex PCR reads; one entry per CDR3 protein. The data hold some 720,000 distinct CDR3 sequences, with about 15% observed a single time. The specimen sequenced was blood. The receptors originated from a man aged 18 to 35 with Graves' hyperthyroidism. Both conserved end residues are part of each CDR3. The size entry is marked missing in some rows and otherwise reads once, few, many or a size class.

>TRBJ1-3|-|TRBV3-1
CASSQGSRSGNTIYF
>TRBJ1-2|many|TRBV11-2
CASSQVLPYGYTF
>TRBJ2-2|-|TRBV19
CASELSGTGELFF
>TRBJ2-1|many|TRBV7-8
CASSPQRLAVPGNEQFF
>TRBJ1-5|many|TRBV12-3/TRBV12-4
CASSPLPGPPGDQPQHF
>TRBJ2-2|few|TRBV11-3
CASSLGSMTGELFF
>TRBJ2-2|few|TRBV29-1
CSVGLAGGPNTGELFF
>TRBJ1-4|many|TRBV6-1
CASGGTEDEKLFF
>TRBJ2-5|-|TRBV4-1
CASRRQAHQETQYF
>TRBJ2-5|few|TRBV2
CASSRTGGRQTQYF
>TRBJ2-1|many|TRBV5-8
CASSLGPGAGEQFF
>TRBJ1-2|-|TRBV4-2
CASSQDRAAYGYTF
>TRBJ2-5|few|TRBV12-3/TRBV12-4
CASSLFSVAGQETQYF
>TRBJ1-3|many|TRBV12-3/TRBV12-4
CASSRPGQGISGNTIYF
>TRBJ2-7|few|TRBV13
CASSLKRGIYEQYF
>TRBJ2-1|many|TRBV5-1
CATKGESSYNEQFF
>TRBJ2-3|many|TRBV2
CASTLGRGTDTQYF
>TRBJ1-4|-|TRBV28
CASRLGGQGNEKLFF
>TRBJ2-3|few|TRBV20-1
CSTSGRLNTQYF
>TRBJ1-1|many|TRBV30
CAWIQAREAFF
>TRBJ1-3|few|TRBV7-3
CTSSLGVGNTIYF
>TRBJ2-7|many|TRBV28
CASREVSREQYF
>TRBJ2-1|many|TRBV5-8
CASSLGLATYNEQFF